One and the same sample provided the 3 T cell receptor beta chains below, sequenced in a study of blood T cell repertoires in COVID-19 (TCRdb year 2020). Library prep was done by the immunoSEQ multiplex PCR assay. TCRdb carries this immuneACCESS record with in-frame sequences only. Its versions omit some clonotypes, under half of them owing to an unresolved V gene in the studies checked, with the rest unexplained. The table for this sample lists about 87,000 clones; about 90% of them were counted only once. The top ten clones comprise around 10% of the sample. Sequencing input: peripheral blood. The receptors stem from a man of 80 years or more with acute or convalescent COVID-19.

This rearrangement joins TRBV7-9 to TRBJ1-1; no reliable D call. The V and J ends lost 2 bases and 1 base respectively, with 11 bases between them. The length of the CDR3 is 15 residues. In germline, CDR1 is SEHNR, CDR2 FQNEAQ (reference sequence). The DNA for the CDR3 is TGTGCCAGCAGCTTATTAACAGTTCCGAACACTGAAGCTTTCTTT. Encoded protein: CASSLLTVPNTEAFF.

The chain is built from TRBV28 and TRBJ2-7; 9 nucleotides align to TRBD2. CDR1 MDHEN and CDR2 SYDVKM come from the germline V gene. V was pared by 5 bases and J by 2 bases, with 4 bases of the junction left unmatched. The CDR3 sequence is 14 residues long. The CDR3 DNA reads TGTGCCAGCAGTAGACTAGCGGACACCTACGAGCAGTACTTC. This translates into CASSRLADTYEQYF.

DNA of the CDR3: TGTGCCTCCGGGACTAGCGGGAGGGCCTGGACAGAGACCCAGTACTTC. This encodes CASGTSGRAWTETQYF. The chain links TRBV30 to TRBJ2-5, with 16 bases identical to TRBD2. V dropped 7 bases and J dropped 4; count of bases not matched to a gene: 9. Germline V lookup: CDR1 GTSNPN, CDR2 SVGIG (reference sequence). The CDR3 length is 16 residues.